Detailed here is one T cell receptor (beta chain). Authors' data handling: Estimation of nucleated cell counts was performed using reference gene primer amplification. Clones were read by immunoSEQ multiplex PCR, and TCRdb kept only the in-frame ones, dropping some. V and J calls and clone size are those listed in that table; D and trimming were worked out from the DNA. The repertoire has 23,000 or so clones, roughly 83% of them found once; the top ten carry approximately 25%. V was trimmed by 1 base and J by 2 bases, leaving 9 bases between them. This CDR3 spans 13 amino acids. The germline V gene encodes CDR1 GTSNPN and CDR2 SVGIG (reference sequence). These data are taken from a study of blood T cell repertoires in COVID-19. Study-level background: Acute and convalescent COVID-19 specimens originated in the United States, Italy and Spain. T cells, B-cell-depleted T cells, or PBMCs provided the cDNA or gDNA that served as material.

The source is a human donor with active COVID-19. The donor label of this sample is uncertain. Sequenced material: peripheral blood. The chain has TRBV30 and TRBJ2-7; tentative D call: TRBD1 (6 bases). CDR3: CAWSGGQTYEQYF. DNA for the CDR3: TGTGCCTGGAGTGGAGGACAGACCTACGAGCAGTACTTC.